The clone carrying this TCR beta chain has a single count. Authors' methods: Scientists estimated how many nucleated cells there were by amplifying reference gene primers. The table came from immunoSEQ multiplex PCR; TCRdb's copy has only in-frame clones and leaves some out. V and J calls and clone size are copied from that table; D and trimming were computed from the DNA. The table lists approximately 38,000 clones, around 92% of them singletons. Trimming cost V 2 bases and J 8 bases, with 15 bases left between them. This CDR3 has 15 amino acids. Germline CDR1 SNHLY, CDR2 FYNNEI. The sample is drawn from a study of blood T cell repertoires in COVID-19. Across the study: Some COVID-19 samples were acute and others convalescent; all came from the United States, Italy and Spain. T cells, B-cell-depleted T cells, or PBMCs provided the cDNA or gDNA that served as material.

The gene calls are TRBV2 and TRBJ2-2; TRBD2 is a possible D gene (5 bases). The clonotype comes from an elderly woman with acute or convalescent COVID-19. Source material: peripheral blood. The DNA for the CDR3 is TGTGCCAGCAGTGAATCTTCGGGGTCAGGTGGGGAGCTGTTTTTT. Its translation: CASSESSGSGGELFF.